This section outlines one T cell receptor (beta chain) sequence together with its context. Its antigen is not identified. This entry comes from a study of sequential checkpoint blockade in melanoma. Study at large: More than 20 patients had tumor biopsies before treatment and at week 13. Findings and caveats of the study: Clinical benefit was about 30 times likelier when tumor T-cell fraction and clonality increased.

Documented treatment: randomized to nivolumab then ipilimumab (arm A) or the reverse (arm B). Germline V gives CDR1 SGDLS, CDR2 YYNGEE. Trimming removed 0 bases at V and 3 bases at J, with 10 bases between. The CDR3 extends over 14 amino acids. Only in-frame clones appear in the TCRdb table, and some are missing; sequencing was by immunoSEQ multiplex PCR. This sample yields about 37,000 clones, of which over 30% are seen a single time; 1.5% to 2% belongs to the top ten. V and J are TRBV9 and TRBJ2-7; weak D call: TRBD2 (5 bases). Material: tumor tissue (inferred from file names), obtained from a patient given nivolumab and ipilimumab in sequence. The receptor was isolated from a human donor with melanoma. The CDR3 loop reads CASSVGEGVYEQYF. The CDR3 DNA sequence: TGTGCCAGCAGCGTAGGCGAGGGAGTCTACGAGCAGTACTTC.